Listed here are 27 T cell receptor beta chains from one sample, sequenced in a study of blood T cell repertoires in COVID-19. Sequencing was performed with immunoSEQ multiplex PCR; in TCRdb, only in-frame clones are kept and a portion is missing. Of 150,000 to 200,000 clones listed, roughly 82% are singletons. Sequenced sample: peripheral blood. All receptors derive from a woman between 65 and 79 years old with acute or convalescent COVID-19.

The chain joins TRBV28 to TRBJ2-7, with no clear D. The V gene's germline CDR1 is MDHEN and CDR2 SYDVKM. Trimming took off 3 bases at V and 5 bases at J, with 14 bases between the two ends. This CDR3 region has 14 residues. The CDR3 reads CASSLARSTHEQYF. CDR3 sequence (DNA): TGTGCCAGCAGTTTGGCTAGATCCACCCACGAGCAGTACTTC.

The chain combines TRBV28 with TRBJ1-5, with a weak D call TRBD1 (6 bases). This CDR3 contains 18 residues. V was pared by 5 bases and J by 2 bases, with 22 bases between. Germline V gives CDR1 MDHEN, CDR2 SYDVKM. The CDR3 protein is CASSPPSLRAGGNQPQHF. The CDR3 DNA is TGTGCCAGCAGTCCCCCTTCCCTAAGGGCAGGGGGCAATCAGCCCCAGCATTTT.

The chain carries TRBV10-3 and TRBJ2-3; TRBD1 is a possible D gene (6 bases). This CDR3 contains 15 residues. The V gene's germline CDR1 is ENHRY and CDR2 SYGVKD. With 5 bases removed from V and 2 bases from J, the gap between germline ends came to 14 bases. The CDR3 coding sequence is TGTGCCATCAGTTATACAGGGTTTGACACAGATACGCAGTATTTT. Encoded protein: CAISYTGFDTDTQYF.

The genes are TRBV30 and TRBJ1-4; perhaps TRBD1 as D (5 bases). The CDR3 covers 14 residues. The germline CDR1 and CDR2 sequences are GTSNPN and SVGIG (reference sequence). V dropped 5 bases and J dropped 6 bases, with 16 bases sitting between them. CDR3 nucleotides: TGTGCCTGGGCTTCGGGTCAGGGTGATGAAAAACTGTTTTTT. Encoded protein: CAWASGQGDEKLFF.

In this sample, this clone turned up once. This chain connects TRBV11-2 to TRBJ1-2; no clear D gene. V lost 5 bases to trimming and J lost 4 bases, with 8 bases between them. The CDR3 length is 12 residues. Germline CDR1 reads SGHAT; CDR2 reads FQNNGV. The DNA of the CDR3 is TGTGCCAGCAGCGAGGCGGCCTATGGCTACACCTTC. Translating gives CASSEAAYGYTF.

This clone was found once. This rearrangement joins TRBV2 to TRBJ2-5, with a possible D match to TRBD2 (7 bases). V lost 8 bases to trimming and J lost 4 bases, with 17 bases between them. The CDR3 has 14 amino acids. CDR1 is SNHLY and CDR2 is FYNNEI in the germline V gene. CDR3 DNA: TGTGCCAGCGGGGGGGGCACAGGGTCAGAGACCCAGTACTTC. This gives the protein CASGGGTGSETQYF.

The gene calls are TRBV19 and TRBJ1-2; 10 nucleotides line up with TRBD1. The J segment lost 6 bases and the V segment lost 5 bases, leaving 9 bases of the junction unmatched. CDR3 length: 15 residues. The germline gives CDR1 LNHDA, CDR2 SQIVND (reference sequence). The CDR3 nucleotides read TGTGCCAGTAGTCCGCATAGACAGGGGGCGGATGGCTACACCTTC. Amino acids: CASSPHRQGADGYTF.

The chain uses TRBV19 and TRBJ1-2; D ambiguous. The V and J ends lost 7 bases and 4 bases respectively, with 13 bases between them. The CDR3 contains 13 residues. Germline CDR1 is LNHDA and CDR2 is SQIVND (reference sequence). The CDR3 DNA sequence: TGTGCCAGTATGGGTGTCAGCGTCTATGGCTACACCTTC. Translated: CASMGVSVYGYTF.

This chain joins TRBV6-5 and TRBJ1-2; D may be TRBD1 (6 bases). Germline values: CDR1 MNHEY, CDR2 SVGAGI. The CDR3 totals 14 residues. Trimming stripped 2 bases from V and 2 bases from J, with 9 bases between. The CDR3 reads CASSYEGQNYGYTF. The CDR3 bases are TGTGCCAGCAGTTACGAAGGACAGAACTATGGCTACACCTTC.

On this clone: The germline gene is not matched at one end of the junction; a read error may be the cause. The chain links TRBV4-2 to TRBJ1-2, with TRBD1 matching over 7 bases. CDR1 and CDR2 from the germline V gene are LGHNA and YNFKEQ. The CDR3 contains 15 residues. The CDR3 loop reads CASSQDRGTGELSPF. CDR3 in DNA: TGTGCCAGCAGCCAAGATAGAGGCACAGGGGAGCTCTCTCCCTTC.

This rearrangement joins TRBV5-5 to TRBJ2-1; D remains ambiguous. Germline V gene data show CDR1 as SGHKS and CDR2 as YYEKEE (reference sequence). V lost 1 base to trimming and J lost 8 bases, with 10 bases between them. The CDR3 contains 13 residues. The CDR3 sequence is CASSLFRPDEQFF. In nucleotides, the CDR3 is TGTGCCAGCAGCTTGTTTCGTCCGGATGAGCAGTTCTTC. Full variable domain (outside the CDR3, taken from reference TRBV5-5 and TRBJ2-1): DAGVTQSPTHLIKTRGQQVTLRCSPISGHKSVSWYQQVLGQGPQFIFQYYEKEERGRGNFPDRFSARQFPNYSSELNVNALLLGDSALYLCASSLFRPDEQFFGPGTRLTVL.

The chain employs TRBV14 and TRBJ1-3, with 7 bases lining up with TRBD1. V was clipped by 4 bases and J by 0 bases; unmatched bases: 3. The CDR3 length is 15 residues. Germline V gene data show CDR1 as SGHDN and CDR2 as FVKESK. The DNA of the CDR3 is TGTGCCAGCAGCCGCAGACAGGGCTCTGGAAACACCATATATTTT. Residues: CASSRRQGSGNTIYF.

The chain uses TRBV3-1 (or the pseudogene TRBV3-2) and TRBJ2-7; 11 bases are shared with TRBD2. Unmatched junction bases numbered 9, after V lost 4 bases and J lost 4 bases. Germline assignment: CDR1 LGHDT and CDR2 YNNKEL (reference sequence). The CDR3 length is 16 residues. The CDR3 protein is CASSLGLAGGMYEQYF. The CDR3 DNA sequence: TGTGCCAGCAGCCTCGGTCTAGCGGGGGGCATGTACGAGCAGTACTTC.

This chain links TRBV29-1 with TRBJ2-7; D not resolved. Per germline, CDR1 SQVTM and CDR2 ANQGSEA. The V end was cut by 7 bases, the J end by 2 bases, with 12 bases between. The CDR3 is made up of 12 amino acids. CDR3 sequence reads: CSAKHVTYEQYF. The CDR3 nucleotides read TGCAGCGCCAAACACGTTACCTACGAGCAGTACTTC.

Regarding this clone: This same CDR3 is encoded by further DNA sequences in the sample. This rearrangement joins TRBV28 to TRBJ1-4, with TRBD1 identical over 9 bases. The CDR3 totals 15 residues. Germline trimming cut 6 bases from V and 6 bases from J; bases unmatched to any gene: 8. Looked up from germline, CDR1 is MDHEN and CDR2 is SYDVKM. CDR3 sequence: CASRNLQGAHEKLFF. DNA of the CDR3: TGTGCCAGCAGGAATCTACAGGGGGCGCATGAAAAACTGTTTTTT.

The CDR3 coding sequence is TGTGCCAGCAGCCAAAGAAGACAGGGAACTGAAGCTTTCTTT. Translation gives CASSQRRQGTEAFF. This chain uses TRBV3-1 (or the pseudogene TRBV3-2) with TRBJ1-1; TRBD1 matches at 7 bases. In germline, CDR1 is LGHDT, CDR2 YNNKEL (reference sequence). The V and J ends lost 2 bases and 5 bases, in that order; junction bases with no gene match: 5. The CDR3 loop spans 14 amino acids.

This clone was observed a few times. V and J are TRBV5-4 and TRBJ2-1; 7 bases fit TRBD2. V lost 7 bases and J lost 0; bases outside the gene matches: 7. The CDR3 has 15 residues. Germline V gene lookup returns CDR1 SGHNT and CDR2 YYREEE (reference sequence). CDR3 amino acids: CASPTSESSYNEQFF. The CDR3 coding sequence is TGTGCCAGCCCTACTAGCGAGAGCTCCTACAATGAGCAGTTCTTC.

CDR3 nucleotide sequence: TGTGCCATCAGTGAAAGCGGGGGTAATGAGCAGTTCTTC. This translates into CAISESGGNEQFF. This chain links TRBV10-3 with TRBJ2-1, with 8 bases that match TRBD2. V gave up 3 bases and J gave up 7 bases; unmatched junction bases: 2. From germline, CDR1 is ENHRY and CDR2 SYGVKD. This CDR3 has 13 residues.

CDR3 bases: TGTGCCAGCAGTGACTCGAGGTTGGCGCCGAGGTCGGTAGCGGGGACAACCAATGAGCAGTTCTTC. Amino acids: CASSDSRLAPRSVAGTTNEQFF. The J gene is TRBJ2-1, the V gene TRBV6-4, with TRBD2 matching over 8 bases. CDR3 length equals 22 residues. Germline trimming cut 0 bases from V and 6 bases from J; bases unmatched to any gene: 25. The V gene's germline CDR1 is MRHNA and CDR2 SNTAGT.

V and J are TRBV29-1 and TRBJ2-1, with D possibly matching TRBD1 (5 bases). Trimming took off 7 bases at V and 4 bases at J, with 17 bases between the two ends. In germline, CDR1 is SQVTM, CDR2 ANQGSEA. This CDR3 contains 14 residues. CDR3 amino acids: CSADQGPAYNEQFF. In DNA form, the CDR3 reads TGCAGCGCCGACCAGGGCCCCGCTTACAATGAGCAGTTCTTC.

The chain has TRBV29-1 and TRBJ2-3; weak D call: TRBD2 (7 bases). The CDR3 is made up of 12 amino acids. The germline V and J ends were trimmed by 7 bases and 4 bases, with 12 bases remaining between them. The germline gives CDR1 SQVTM, CDR2 ANQGSEA. CDR3 nucleotides: TGCAGCGCTGGGGAGGGGGCAGATACGCAGTATTTT. Its translation is CSAGEGADTQYF.

This chain joins TRBV6-6 and TRBJ2-2; 7 bases line up with TRBD1. The CDR3 spans 12 residues. V lost 7 bases and J lost 5; bases outside the gene matches: 1. Germline CDR1 and CDR2: MNHNY and SVGAGI (reference sequence). DNA for the CDR3: TGTGCCAGCACCAGGGGGACCGGGGAGCTGTTTTTT. Protein: CASTRGTGELFF.

The chain links TRBV28 to TRBJ2-7, with D uncertain. With 5 bases removed from V and 2 bases from J, the gap between germline ends came to 10 bases. Germline CDR1 and CDR2: MDHEN and SYDVKM. The CDR3 loop spans 13 amino acids. CDR3 sequence (DNA): TGTGCCAGCAGTGACACGTACCCCTACGAGCAGTACTTC. Translating gives CASSDTYPYEQYF.

This clone showed up just a few times. The V gene is TRBV5-8, the J gene TRBJ2-3; TRBD2 matches 8 bases. Germline CDR1 reads SGHTS; CDR2 reads YDEGEE. The trim removed 6 bases at V and 4 bases at J, leaving 13 bases unmatched. The CDR3 sequence is 16 residues long. The CDR3 protein is CASIPPRSGSPDTQYF. The DNA for the CDR3 is TGTGCCAGCATCCCACCCAGGAGCGGGAGCCCAGATACGCAGTATTTT.

The V gene is TRBV7-8, the J gene TRBJ1-2, with TRBD1 identical over 8 bases. The CDR3 contains 13 residues. CDR1 SGHVS and CDR2 FQNEAQ come from the germline V gene. V shed 5 bases and J 5 bases; nucleotides not matched to a gene: 4. The CDR3 DNA is TGTGCCAGCAGCGCCGACAGGGGTTATGGCTACACCTTC. This translates into CASSADRGYGYTF.

V gene TRBV28 combines with J gene TRBJ1-4; no clear D gene. V dropped 3 bases and J dropped 7 bases, with 9 bases sitting between them. Germline CDR1 reads MDHEN; CDR2 reads SYDVKM. The CDR3 covers 13 residues. The CDR3 spells CASSFSGVEKLFF. The CDR3 DNA is TGTGCCAGCAGTTTTTCCGGGGTTGAAAAACTGTTTTTT.

The chain links TRBV6-6 to TRBJ2-2; 12 bases are shared with TRBD2. CDR1 and CDR2 from the germline V gene are MNHNY and SVGAGI (reference sequence). This CDR3 region has 21 residues. V trimming: 5 bases; J trimming: 2 bases; junction bases outside the gene matches: 18. The CDR3 reads CASSPRPGQGTSGPNTGELFF. In nucleotides, the CDR3 is TGTGCCAGCAGTCCCAGACCGGGACAGGGGACTAGCGGGCCTAACACCGGGGAGCTGTTTTTT.